A single TCR beta chain is shown here with its context. Its antigen is currently unknown. This sample was included in a study of cytomegalovirus exposure and HLA in healthy donors. Broader study findings: One cluster of highly shared sequence variants probably arose as a sequencing artifact. Segments of the TCR beta V type were, in most cases, productive about 87% or about 30% of the time in an earlier analysis. Cytomegalovirus status was reportedly diagnosed by the classifier with high sensitivity and specificity. The number of N-insertions in an Asian-associated ancestry cluster was reportedly below the approximately 700-donor mean in a later analysis.

Amplification used 60 Vbeta primers and 13 Jbeta primers. Assay used: immunoSEQ multiplex PCR; TCRdb lists only in-frame clones, some missing. This sample has 110,000 or so clones, with over 70% found just once. Sequencing used PBMCs. The receptor was isolated from a woman in her fifties or sixties in good health and CMV-seropositive.

CDR3 region: CASSLAQNYGYTF. The CDR3 region has the DNA TGTGCCAGCAGCTTAGCCCAGAACTATGGCTACACCTTC. The gene calls are TRBV7-2 and TRBJ1-2; D remains unclear. The V gene's germline CDR1 is SGHTA and CDR2 FQGNSA. Between the trimmed V and J ends, which lost 0 bases and 2 bases, there was a span of 4 bases. The CDR3 runs 13 residues. The complete variable domain, with remaining parts taken from reference TRBV7-2 and TRBJ1-2, reads GAGVSQSPSNKVTEKGKDVELRCDPISGHTALYWYRQSLGQGLEFLIYFQGNSAPDKSGLPSDRFSAERTGGSVSTLTIQRTQQEDSAVYLCASSLAQNYGYTFGSGTRLTVV.